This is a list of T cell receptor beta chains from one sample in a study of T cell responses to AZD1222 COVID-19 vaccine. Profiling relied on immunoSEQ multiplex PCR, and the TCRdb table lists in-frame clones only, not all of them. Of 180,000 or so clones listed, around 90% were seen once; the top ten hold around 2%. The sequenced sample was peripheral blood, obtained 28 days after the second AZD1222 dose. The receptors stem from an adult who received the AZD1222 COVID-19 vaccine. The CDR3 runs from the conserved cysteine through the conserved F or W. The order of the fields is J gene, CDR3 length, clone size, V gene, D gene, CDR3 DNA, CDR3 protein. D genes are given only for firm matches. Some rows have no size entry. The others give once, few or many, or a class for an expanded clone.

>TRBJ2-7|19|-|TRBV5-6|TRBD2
TGTGCCAGCAGCCCCTTGAGGGGTATGTTAGCGGGAGGGCGGTACGAGCAGTACTTC
CASSPLRGMLAGGRYEQYF
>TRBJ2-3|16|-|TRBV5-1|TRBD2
TGCGCCAGCAGCGGGCTAGCGGGGTCTAGCACAGATACGCAGTATTTT
CASSGLAGSSTDTQYF
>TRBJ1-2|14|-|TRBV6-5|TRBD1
TGTGCCAGCAGCCCACAGGGGCGAGACTATGGCTACACCTTC
CASSPQGRDYGYTF
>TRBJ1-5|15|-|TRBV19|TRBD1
TGTGCCAGTAGTATAATGGGACAGGGTATTCAGCCCCAGCATTTT
CASSIMGQGIQPQHF
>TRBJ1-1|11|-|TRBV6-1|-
TGTGCCAGCAGTGACAGGGTGGAAGCTTTCTTT
CASSDRVEAFF
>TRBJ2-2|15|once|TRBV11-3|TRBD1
TGTGCCAGCAGCTCGACAGGGACAGGCACCGGGGAGCTGTTTTTT
CASSSTGTGTGELFF
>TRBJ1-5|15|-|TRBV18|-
TGTGCCAGCTCACCCACCTCGGGCAGTAATCAGCCCCAGCATTTT
CASSPTSGSNQPQHF
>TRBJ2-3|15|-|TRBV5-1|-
TGCGCCAGCAGCTTGAATGCAGGCGGGGCAGATACGCAGTATTTT
CASSLNAGGADTQYF
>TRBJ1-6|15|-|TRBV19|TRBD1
TGTGCCAGTAACCCCGACAGGGAAAGCAATTCACCCCTCCACTTT
CASNPDRESNSPLHF
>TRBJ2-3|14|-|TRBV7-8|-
TGTGCCAGCAGCTTAGCGGTTCGAACAGATACGCAGTATTTT
CASSLAVRTDTQYF
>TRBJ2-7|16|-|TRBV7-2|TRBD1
TGTGCCAGCAGCACAGCCGGGACAGGGTCTATGTACGAGCAGTACTTC
CASSTAGTGSMYEQYF
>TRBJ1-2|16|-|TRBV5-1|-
TGCGCCAGCAGCTTGGCCCCTGGACAGCCCAACTATGGCTACACCTTC
CASSLAPGQPNYGYTF
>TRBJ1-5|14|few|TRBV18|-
TGTGCCAGCTCACCAGGGGGTGCGGGTCAGCCCCAGCATTTT
CASSPGGAGQPQHF
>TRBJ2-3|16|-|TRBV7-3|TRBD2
TGTGCCAGCAGCCCGGGACTAGCGGGCTCGGGGGATACGCAGTATTTT
CASSPGLAGSGDTQYF
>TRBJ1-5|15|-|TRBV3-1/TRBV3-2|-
TGTGCCAGCAGCCAAGGGCCGGGGGAAGGTCAGCCCCAGCATTTT
CASSQGPGEGQPQHF
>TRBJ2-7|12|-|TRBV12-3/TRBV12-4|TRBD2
TGTGCCAGCAGGGGGGGGTCCTACGAGCAGTACTTC
CASRGGSYEQYF
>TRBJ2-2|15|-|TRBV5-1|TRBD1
TGCGCCAGCAGCTTGGAGGGACAGGCCACCGGGGAGCTGTTTTTT
CASSLEGQATGELFF
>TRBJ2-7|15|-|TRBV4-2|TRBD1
TGTGCCAGCAGCCAAGAGGGACAGTCCAAATACGAGCAGTACTTC
CASSQEGQSKYEQYF
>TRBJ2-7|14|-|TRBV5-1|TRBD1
TGCGCCAGCAGCTTGGTGGCAGGGGGCTACGAGCAGTACTTC
CASSLVAGGYEQYF
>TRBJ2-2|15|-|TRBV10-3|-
TGTGCCATCAGTGATCAGACCTCGAACACCGGGGAGCTGTTTTTT
CAISDQTSNTGELFF
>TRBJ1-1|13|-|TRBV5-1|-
TGCGCCAGCAGCAAGAGGGGGGACACTGAAGCTTTCTTT
CASSKRGDTEAFF
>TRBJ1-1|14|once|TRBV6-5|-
TGTGCCAGCCTTCCAGTGGGGGCGGGGAATGAAGCTTTCTTT
CASLPVGAGNEAFF
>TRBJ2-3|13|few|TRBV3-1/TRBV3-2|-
TGTGCCAGCAGCCAAATTCAGGCAGATACGCAGTATTTT
CASSQIQADTQYF
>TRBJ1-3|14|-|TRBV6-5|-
TGTGCCAGCAGTTACTCGGGTCGGGGAAACACCATATATTTT
CASSYSGRGNTIYF
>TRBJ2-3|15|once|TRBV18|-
TGTGCCAGCTCACCAATAGGGGATGTCTCAGATACGCAGTATTTT
CASSPIGDVSDTQYF
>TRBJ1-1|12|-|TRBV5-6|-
TGTGCCAGCAGCTTGGTGAGACAAGAAGCTTTCTTT
CASSLVRQEAFF
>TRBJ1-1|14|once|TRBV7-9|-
TGTGCCAGCAGCTTTTCAGGGCCGAACACTGAAGCTTTCTTT
CASSFSGPNTEAFF
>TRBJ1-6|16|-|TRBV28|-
TGTGCCAGCAGTTTGGCAAGCCTGGGCTATAATTCACCCCTCCACTTT
CASSLASLGYNSPLHF
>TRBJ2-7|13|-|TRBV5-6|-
TGTGCCAGCAGCCAAACTGTCTCCTACGAGCAGTACTTC
CASSQTVSYEQYF